The entry below describes one TCR beta chain. What it binds is not known. All of the isolated RNA was reverse transcribed, so expressed TCRB transcripts were sequenced. TCRdb's table, derived via immunoSEQ multiplex PCR, lists solely in-frame clones and lacks some. Of 330,000 or so clones in the sample, about 18% were seen once. The data were taken from a study of beta chain features in type 1 diabetes. Study-wide results and caveats: PCR might pick shorter templates more often, in the same way for patients and controls. Among patients, naive, central memory and Treg TCRB repertoires appeared more similar than among healthy donors.

This CDR3 is built from 14 residues. The V gene lost 2 bases and the J gene lost 4 bases, with 10 bases spanning the gap. Germline V lookup: CDR1 SGHRS, CDR2 YFSETQ. V gene TRBV5-1 combines with J gene TRBJ2-1; unclear D gene. The sequenced sample was naive CD4+ T cells from blood. This clonotype was obtained from a woman aged 18-30 years in good health. This CDR3 is CASSFGSGYNEQFF. Written as DNA, the CDR3 is TGCGCCAGCAGCTTTGGTTCCGGGTACAATGAGCAGTTCTTC.